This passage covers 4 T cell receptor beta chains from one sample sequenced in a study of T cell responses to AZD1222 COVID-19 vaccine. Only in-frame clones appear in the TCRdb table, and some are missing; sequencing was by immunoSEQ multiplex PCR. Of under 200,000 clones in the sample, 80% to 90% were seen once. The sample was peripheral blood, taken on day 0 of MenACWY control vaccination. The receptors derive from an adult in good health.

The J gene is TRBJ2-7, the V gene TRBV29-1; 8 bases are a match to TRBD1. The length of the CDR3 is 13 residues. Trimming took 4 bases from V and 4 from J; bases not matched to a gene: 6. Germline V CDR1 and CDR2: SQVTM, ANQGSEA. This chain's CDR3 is CSVVYRGEYEQYF. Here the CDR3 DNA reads TGCAGCGTTGTCTACAGGGGGGAGTACGAGCAGTACTTC.

CDR3 in DNA: TGTGCCAGTAGTGCCCGGACAGGGGCGGACGGCTATGGCTACACCTTC. Amino acids: CASSARTGADGYGYTF. The chain is built from TRBV19 and TRBJ1-2; 9 nucleotides match TRBD1. V shed 5 bases and J 4 bases; nucleotides not matched to a gene: 11. The germline gives CDR1 LNHDA, CDR2 SQIVND (reference sequence). The CDR3 is made up of 16 amino acids.

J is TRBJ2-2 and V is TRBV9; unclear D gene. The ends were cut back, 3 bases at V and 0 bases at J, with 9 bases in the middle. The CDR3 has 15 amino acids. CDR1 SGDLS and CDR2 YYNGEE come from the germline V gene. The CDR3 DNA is TGTGCCAGCAGCGCCCCGCCACCGAACACCGGGGAGCTGTTTTTT. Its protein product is CASSAPPPNTGELFF. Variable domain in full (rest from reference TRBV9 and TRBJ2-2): DSGVTQTPKHLITATGQRVTLRCSPRSGDLSVYWYQQSLDQGLQFLIQYYNGEERAKGNILERFSAQQFPDLHSELNLSSLELGDSALYFCASSAPPPNTGELFFGEGSRLTVL.

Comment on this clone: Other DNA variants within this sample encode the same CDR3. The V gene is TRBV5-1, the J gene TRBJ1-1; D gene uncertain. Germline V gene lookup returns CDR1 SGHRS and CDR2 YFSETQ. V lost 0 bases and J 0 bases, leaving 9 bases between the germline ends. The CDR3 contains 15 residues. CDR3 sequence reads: CASSLGSGLNTEAFF. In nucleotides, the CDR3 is TGCGCCAGCAGCTTGGGTTCGGGCCTGAACACTGAAGCTTTCTTT.